One and the same sample provided the 24 T cell receptor beta chains below, sequenced in a study of T cells in localized non-small cell lung cancer. The method was immunoSEQ multiplex PCR; TCRdb's version includes in-frame clones alone and lacks a portion of them. The top ten clones hold over 4% of a sample with roughly 90,000 clones, approximately 91% of them seen once. Source: PBMCs, taken before any cancer treatment. The receptors were gathered from a woman aged 35 to 75 with stage II squamous cell lung carcinoma.

This chain links TRBV5-1 with TRBJ2-2; perhaps D is TRBD1 or TRBD2 (6 bases each). Germline V CDR1 and CDR2: SGHRS, YFSETQ. The CDR3 consists of 14 residues. Trimming took off 0 bases at V and 7 bases at J, with 10 bases between the two ends. Written as DNA, the CDR3 is TGCGCCAGCAGCTTGGCCGGGGGCAGCGGGGAGCTGTTTTTT. This encodes CASSLAGGSGELFF.

The V and J genes are TRBV11-2 and TRBJ1-3, with D possibly being TRBD1 (5 bases). The CDR3 covers 17 residues. The germline V and J ends were trimmed by 0 bases and 0 bases, with 12 bases remaining between them. Germline values: CDR1 SGHAT, CDR2 FQNNGV. CDR3 in DNA: TGTGCCAGCAGCTTAGAACAAGGACACTTCTCTGGAAACACCATATATTTT. Amino acid sequence: CASSLEQGHFSGNTIYF.

This chain uses TRBV27 with TRBJ1-4; D ambiguous. CDR3 length: 13 amino acids. Trimming removed 3 bases at V and 6 bases at J, with 8 bases between. Germline lookup yields CDR1 MNHEY and CDR2 SMNVEV (reference sequence). CDR3 bases: TGTGCCAGCAGTTTTGAAGGAGATGAAAAACTGTTTTTT. It encodes CASSFEGDEKLFF.

The chain recombines TRBV28 with TRBJ1-6; possibly TRBD1 for D (5 bases). The CDR3 loop spans 14 amino acids. The V and J ends lost 2 bases and 7 bases respectively, with 9 bases between them. Per the germline V gene, CDR1 is MDHEN and CDR2 is SYDVKM. CDR3 sequence (DNA): TGTGCCAGCAGTTTAGGGGCGTTGAATTCACCCCTCCACTTT. This gives the protein CASSLGALNSPLHF.

This clone appeared a single time. The chain links TRBV2 to TRBJ2-1; 10 bases match TRBD2. The CDR3 covers 15 residues. CDR1 is SNHLY and CDR2 is FYNNEI in the germline V gene. The V segment lost 7 bases and the J segment 9 bases; nucleotides outside the gene matches: 12. In DNA, the CDR3 is TGTGCCAGCACCGGGGGGAGCGGGAGGGCCGGTGAGCAGTTCTTC. It encodes CASTGGSGRAGEQFF.

V is TRBV10-3 and J is TRBJ2-6; unclear D gene. V dropped 2 bases and J dropped 4 bases, with 12 bases sitting between them. CDR3 length: 16 amino acids. Germline V lookup: CDR1 ENHRY, CDR2 SYGVKD. CDR3: CAISEEDTTGANVLTF. The DNA for the CDR3 is TGTGCCATCAGTGAGGAAGATACGACCGGGGCCAACGTCCTGACTTTC.

The rearrangement joins TRBV6-1 to TRBJ1-1, with no clear D. Germline V gene data show CDR1 as MNHNS and CDR2 as SASEGT. Trimming removed 6 bases from V and 3 bases from J, with 11 bases in between. This CDR3 is 13 amino acids long. CDR3 DNA sequence: TGTGCCAGCAGCCCTAAGAGGGACACTGAAGCTTTCTTT. As protein: CASSPKRDTEAFF.

V and J are TRBV7-6 and TRBJ1-1, with 7 bases identical to TRBD1. The V segment lost 5 bases and the J segment 0 bases; nucleotides outside the gene matches: 6. The CDR3 spans 15 residues. The germline CDR1 and CDR2 sequences are SGHVS and FNYEAQ. The CDR3 loop is CASSPTGTVNTEAFF. CDR3 in DNA: TGTGCCAGCAGCCCAACCGGGACAGTGAACACTGAAGCTTTCTTT.

This chain connects TRBV27 to TRBJ2-3, with a weak D call TRBD1 (5 bases). V was pared by 5 bases and J by 2 bases, with 14 bases between. The V gene's germline CDR1 is MNHEY and CDR2 SMNVEV (reference sequence). The CDR3 contains 15 residues. Here the CDR3 reads CASSIEGAYTDTQYF. The CDR3 DNA is TGTGCCAGCAGTATAGAAGGGGCCTACACAGATACGCAGTATTTT.

This chain links TRBV27 with TRBJ2-5, with D perhaps matching TRBD2 (5 bases). V was cut by 6 bases and J by 5 bases, with 19 bases left in between. In germline, CDR1 is MNHEY, CDR2 SMNVEV (reference sequence). This CDR3 region has 15 residues. CDR3 DNA sequence: TGTGCCAGCAGGACTAAAAGGACGGACGGGGAGACCCAGTACTTC. It yields the protein CASRTKRTDGETQYF.

This clone has just one count. The chain uses TRBV25-1 and TRBJ2-1, with D tentatively TRBD2 (6 bases). The V gene's germline CDR1 is MGHDK and CDR2 SYGVNS. Trimming removed 3 bases from V and 6 bases from J, with 15 bases in between. The CDR3 has 15 amino acids. The CDR3 DNA reads as TGTGCCAGCAGTGAGGACACTAGCACCCCCAATGAGCAGTTCTTC. Translating it yields CASSEDTSTPNEQFF.

The CDR3 region has the DNA TGTGCCAGCAGCACCCTAAGAGAAAAACTGTTTTTT. Its translation: CASSTLREKLFF. This chain connects TRBV5-5 to TRBJ1-4; D not certain. CDR1 is SGHKS, CDR2 YYEKEE, per germline (reference sequence). The CDR3 runs 12 residues. V was trimmed by 4 bases and J by 8 bases, leaving 9 bases between them.

The chain is built from TRBV29-1 and TRBJ1-5; perhaps TRBD1 as D (5 bases). CDR1 and CDR2 from the germline V gene are SQVTM and ANQGSEA. Trimming removed 4 bases from V and 2 bases from J, with 9 bases in between. The CDR3 contains 13 residues. CDR3 nucleotide sequence: TGCAGCGTTGGGGGGGTGGGCAATCAGCCCCAGCATTTT. Amino acid sequence: CSVGGVGNQPQHF.

The chain recombines TRBV6-1 with TRBJ1-6, with TRBD1 identical over 8 bases. The germline CDR1 and CDR2 sequences are MNHNS and SASEGT. Trimming cost V 4 bases and J 10 bases; bases outside gene matches: 15. The CDR3 runs to 17 residues. DNA of the CDR3: TGTGCCAGCAGTGCCGCCAGACAGGGGAGGAGAACATCACCCCTCCACTTT. As protein: CASSAARQGRRTSPLHF.

The sample holds a few counts of this clone. This sample also contains other DNA sequences that code for the same CDR3. The chain carries TRBV29-1 and TRBJ2-7; maybe TRBD2 (5 bases). Germline CDR1 is SQVTM and CDR2 is ANQGSEA. V lost 7 bases, J lost 5 bases, and 15 bases lay in between. The CDR3 extends over 12 amino acids. The CDR3 nucleotides read TGCAGCGCTAGGACTGTCCCCCACGAGCAGTACTTC. Its protein product is CSARTVPHEQYF.

The chain recombines TRBV6-1 with TRBJ2-6; D is uncertain. V was trimmed by 6 bases and J by 1 base, leaving 4 bases between them. CDR1 is MNHNS, CDR2 SASEGT, per germline. The CDR3 consists of 13 residues. The CDR3 is CASSTSGANVLTF. The CDR3 coding sequence is TGTGCCAGCAGCACTTCTGGGGCCAACGTCCTGACTTTC.

Points on this clone: A read error is likely, as this CDR3 ends without the conserved phenylalanine or tryptophan. Because the CDR3's place on the DNA is in doubt, the DNA is left out and the CDR3 is given as listed by TCRdb. The rearrangement joins TRBV28 to TRBJ1-2; the D segment call TRBD1 is taken from the table without a DNA check. Germline V gene sequence: CDR1 MDHEN, CDR2 SYDVKM. The CDR3 region is 11 residues in length, termini included. CDR3 residues: CASRRDNTIRI.

The chain couples TRBV25-1 to TRBJ2-3, with D perhaps matching TRBD1 (5 bases). The germline gives CDR1 MGHDK, CDR2 SYGVNS. Trimming left V 6 bases short and J 2 bases short, with 15 bases between. This CDR3 spans 15 amino acids. The CDR3 loop reads CASRSARDYTDTQYF. The CDR3 bases are TGTGCCAGCAGGAGCGCCAGGGATTACACAGATACGCAGTATTTT.

The chain uses TRBV5-1 and TRBJ1-2, with D maybe TRBD1 (6 bases). The V and J ends lost 4 bases and 6 bases respectively, with 13 bases between them. This CDR3 comprises 13 residues. In germline, CDR1 is SGHRS, CDR2 YFSETQ. In DNA form, the CDR3 reads TGCGCCAGCAGCATAAGACAGGCGGATGGCTACACCTTC. Protein: CASSIRQADGYTF.

The chain has TRBV6-5 and TRBJ1-2, with TRBD1 identical over 10 bases. The CDR3 is 16 residues long. Per germline, CDR1 MNHEY and CDR2 SVGAGI. Trimming at V came to 2 bases and at J to 4 bases, leaving 7 bases not matched to a gene. The CDR3 loop is CASSYAAGQGSYGYTF. The CDR3 coding sequence is TGTGCCAGCAGTTACGCCGCGGGACAGGGGAGCTATGGCTACACCTTC.

The rearrangement links TRBV19 to TRBJ1-4, with TRBD1 matching 7 bases. This CDR3 is built from 15 residues. The junction had 6 bases not matched to a gene; V was cut back by 3 bases and J by 5 bases. Germline V gene sequence: CDR1 LNHDA, CDR2 SQIVND (reference sequence). The CDR3 spells CASSISGTANEKLFF. The CDR3 nucleotides are TGTGCCAGTAGTATTTCCGGGACAGCGAATGAAAAACTGTTTTTT.

This chain joins TRBV7-2 and TRBJ1-5; a possible D gene is TRBD1 (5 bases). The CDR3 is 16 amino acids. The V gene lost 6 bases and the J gene lost 0 bases, with 15 bases spanning the gap. Germline loops: CDR1 SGHTA, CDR2 FQGNSA. In nucleotides, the CDR3 is TGTGCCAGCAGTACCGACAGACCTATTAGCAATCAGCCCCAGCATTTT. Translation: CASSTDRPISNQPQHF.

The chain couples TRBV5-1 to TRBJ2-1; 10 nucleotides agree with TRBD2. The CDR3 is made up of 17 amino acids. Germline CDR1 SGHRS, CDR2 YFSETQ. J lost 4 bases, V lost 0 bases, and 7 bases had no gene match. CDR3: CASSLELAGLLYNEQFF. The CDR3 DNA follows: TGCGCCAGCAGCTTGGAACTAGCGGGGCTCCTATACAATGAGCAGTTCTTC.

This sequence joins TRBV5-1 and TRBJ2-7; D possibly corresponds to TRBD2 (6 bases). The V gene lost 2 bases and the J gene lost 3 bases, with 15 bases spanning the gap. CDR1 is SGHRS, CDR2 YFSETQ, per germline. The CDR3 covers 15 residues. The CDR3 nucleotides read TGCGCCAGCAGCTTTAGGGACTCTTCGAGCTACGAGCAGTACTTC. Residues: CASSFRDSSSYEQYF.